Below, 11 T cell receptor beta chains from the same sample are listed, as sequenced in a study of T cell responses to AZD1222 COVID-19 vaccine. Clones were sequenced by immunoSEQ multiplex PCR, and TCRdb holds only the in-frame ones, with some missing. The table shows about 140,000 clones, with approximately 90% occurring only once. The source material was peripheral blood, sampled on day 0 of AZD1222 vaccination. The receptors originated from an adult in good health.

In the case of this clone: This sample also contains other DNA sequences that code for the same CDR3. The rearrangement links TRBV5-1 to TRBJ2-1; D unresolved. With 0 bases removed from V and 0 bases from J, the gap between germline ends came to 7 bases. CDR1 and CDR2 from the germline V gene are SGHRS and YFSETQ. The CDR3 sequence is 15 residues long. The CDR3 region is CASSLDSGSYNEQFF. CDR3 coding DNA: TGCGCCAGCAGCTTGGACAGTGGCTCCTACAATGAGCAGTTCTTC.

V usage is TRBV11-2 and J usage is TRBJ1-2; 8 bases match TRBD1. J was trimmed by 4 bases and V by 4 bases; bases with no gene match: 11. In germline, CDR1 is SGHAT, CDR2 FQNNGV. This CDR3 is built from 16 residues. The CDR3 region is CASSSPRQGPVYGYTF. CDR3 nucleotides: TGTGCCAGCAGCTCACCCCGACAGGGGCCGGTCTATGGCTACACCTTC.

The gene calls are TRBV9 and TRBJ1-3, with D hard to call. Trimming pared 0 bases from V and 0 bases from J, leaving 7 bases between. This CDR3 region has 15 residues. In germline, CDR1 is SGDLS, CDR2 YYNGEE. The DNA of the CDR3 is TGTGCCAGCAGCGTAGACAGCCTCTCTGGAAACACCATATATTTT. Protein sequence: CASSVDSLSGNTIYF.

V gene TRBV24-1 combines with J gene TRBJ1-4; 8 bases align to TRBD1. The CDR3 length is 18 residues. V was clipped by 0 bases and J by 1 base; unmatched bases: 6. The germline gives CDR1 KGHDR, CDR2 SFDVKD. Here the CDR3 DNA reads TGTGCCACCAGTGATTTGCGGTTTGGGACAGGAACTAATGAAAAACTGTTTTTT. It translates to CATSDLRFGTGTNEKLFF.

This clone was observed a few times. The chain uses TRBV9 and TRBJ2-3; D gene unclear. CDR1 is SGDLS, CDR2 YYNGEE, per germline. V was clipped by 3 bases and J by 4 bases, with 15 bases between them. The CDR3 is 15 amino acids. The CDR3 DNA sequence: TGTGCCAGCAGCGAGGATCCAAACAGACCAGATACGCAGTATTTT. Its protein is CASSEDPNRPDTQYF.

The chain joins TRBV7-2 to TRBJ1-2; D unresolved. V was shortened by 1 base and J by 2 bases, with 11 bases between the two germline ends. CDR1 is SGHTA and CDR2 is FQGNSA in the germline V gene. The CDR3 is 15 amino acids. CDR3 region: CASSLGNRGNYGYTF. CDR3 DNA: TGTGCCAGCAGCTTAGGCAATCGGGGAAACTATGGCTACACCTTC.

This clone has only a few counts. V and J are TRBV12-3 or TRBV12-4 and TRBJ2-7; perhaps TRBD2 as D (6 bases). Trimming stripped 8 bases from V and 6 bases from J, with 17 bases between. The CDR3 is 13 amino acids. CDR3 coding DNA: TGTGCCAGCGGGACTGACTGGGGCGGCGAGCAGTACTTC. It yields the protein CASGTDWGGEQYF.

J is TRBJ1-2 and V is TRBV7-2; the D gene is possibly TRBD1 (5 bases). Trimming removed 2 bases at V and 12 bases at J, with 19 bases between. Looked up from germline, CDR1 is SGHTA and CDR2 is FQGNSA. This CDR3 is built from 14 residues. CDR3 amino acids: CASSLPGGVTEHTF. The CDR3 DNA follows: TGTGCCAGCAGCTTACCTGGAGGGGTCACAGAACACACCTTC. Full variable domain (outside the CDR3, taken from reference TRBV7-2 and TRBJ1-2): GAGVSQSPSNKVTEKGKDVELRCDPISGHTALYWYRQSLGQGLEFLIYFQGNSAPDKSGLPSDRFSAERTGGSVSTLTIQRTQQEDSAVYLCASSLPGGVTEHTFGSGTRLTVV.

The chain recombines TRBV10-2 with TRBJ2-1; TRBD1 or TRBD2 may be the D gene (5 bases each). V was trimmed by 6 bases and J by 2 bases, leaving 11 bases between them. From germline, CDR1 is WSHSY and CDR2 SAAADI. The CDR3 has 14 amino acids. The CDR3 spells CASSRDATYNEQFF. In DNA form, the CDR3 reads TGCGCCAGCAGCCGGGACGCAACCTACAATGAGCAGTTCTTC.

This chain connects TRBV5-5 to TRBJ1-5; 8 nucleotides line up with TRBD1. The J segment lost 5 bases and the V segment lost 3 bases, leaving 7 bases of the junction unmatched. Germline-derived CDR1 and CDR2 are SGHKS and YYEKEE (reference sequence). CDR3 size: 15 residues. In DNA form, the CDR3 reads TGTGCCAGCAGCTCAGACAGGGGTCCTTATCAGCCCCAGCATTTT. Its protein is CASSSDRGPYQPQHF. Combining the CDR3 with reference TRBV5-5 and TRBJ1-5 gives the whole variable domain DAGVTQSPTHLIKTRGQQVTLRCSPISGHKSVSWYQQVLGQGPQFIFQYYEKEERGRGNFPDRFSARQFPNYSSELNVNALLLGDSALYLCASSSDRGPYQPQHFGDGTRLSIL.

The chain is built from TRBV28 and TRBJ1-5; D not certain. The CDR3 totals 18 residues. The germline gives CDR1 MDHEN, CDR2 SYDVKM. Between the trimmed V and J ends, which lost 10 bases and 2 bases, there was a span of 27 bases. The DNA of the CDR3 is TGTGCCACCCGCATCGGCAGAGGAGGTATAGTTGGCAATCAGCCCCAGCATTTT. Its protein is CATRIGRGGIVGNQPQHF.